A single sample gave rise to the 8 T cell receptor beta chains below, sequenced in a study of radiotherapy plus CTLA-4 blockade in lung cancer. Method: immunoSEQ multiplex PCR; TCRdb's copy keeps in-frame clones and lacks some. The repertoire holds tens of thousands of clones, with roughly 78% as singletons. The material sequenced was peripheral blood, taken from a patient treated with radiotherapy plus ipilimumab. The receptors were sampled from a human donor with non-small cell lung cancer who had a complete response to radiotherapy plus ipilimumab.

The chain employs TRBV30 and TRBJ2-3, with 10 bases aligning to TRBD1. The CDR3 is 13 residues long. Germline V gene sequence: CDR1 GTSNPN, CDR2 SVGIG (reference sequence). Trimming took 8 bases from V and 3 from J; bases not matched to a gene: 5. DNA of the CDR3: TGTGCCGGACAGGGGGGAGAAACAGATACGCAGTATTTT. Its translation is CAGQGGETDTQYF.

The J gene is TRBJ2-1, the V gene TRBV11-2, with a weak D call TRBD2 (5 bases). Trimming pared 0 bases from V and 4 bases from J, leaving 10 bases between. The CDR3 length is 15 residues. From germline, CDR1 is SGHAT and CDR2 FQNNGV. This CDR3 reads CASSLDRGGYNEQFF. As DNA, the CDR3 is TGTGCCAGCAGCTTAGATCGGGGTGGATACAATGAGCAGTTCTTC.

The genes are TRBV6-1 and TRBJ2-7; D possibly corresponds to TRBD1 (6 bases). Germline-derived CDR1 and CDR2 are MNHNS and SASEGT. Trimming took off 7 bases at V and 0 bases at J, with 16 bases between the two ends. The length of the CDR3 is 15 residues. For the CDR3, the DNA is TGTGCCAGCATTTTCGAGGGGGACGACTCCTACGAGCAGTACTTC. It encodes CASIFEGDDSYEQYF.

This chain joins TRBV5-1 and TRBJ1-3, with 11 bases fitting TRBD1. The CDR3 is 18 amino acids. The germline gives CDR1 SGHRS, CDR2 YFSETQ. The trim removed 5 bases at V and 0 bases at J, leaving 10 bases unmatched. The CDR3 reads CASSFGQGASSSGNTIYF. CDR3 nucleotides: TGCGCCAGCAGTTTTGGACAGGGGGCGTCATCCTCTGGAAACACCATATATTTT.

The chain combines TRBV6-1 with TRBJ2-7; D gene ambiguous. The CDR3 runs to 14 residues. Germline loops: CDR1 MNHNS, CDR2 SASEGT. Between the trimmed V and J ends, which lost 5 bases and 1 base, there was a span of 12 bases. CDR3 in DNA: TGTGCCAGCAGTCGAGACTCAAGATCCTACGAGCAGTACTTC. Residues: CASSRDSRSYEQYF.

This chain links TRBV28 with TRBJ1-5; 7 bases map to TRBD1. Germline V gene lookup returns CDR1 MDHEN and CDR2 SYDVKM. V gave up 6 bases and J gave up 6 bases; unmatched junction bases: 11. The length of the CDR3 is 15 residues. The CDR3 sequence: CASSVGQSISQPQHF. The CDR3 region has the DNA TGTGCCAGCAGCGTGGGACAGAGTATAAGTCAGCCCCAGCATTTT.

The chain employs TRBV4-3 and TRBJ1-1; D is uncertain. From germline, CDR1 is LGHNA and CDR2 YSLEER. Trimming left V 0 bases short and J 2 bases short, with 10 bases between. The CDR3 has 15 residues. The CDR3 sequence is CASSQDHGRNTEAFF. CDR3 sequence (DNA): TGCGCCAGCAGCCAAGATCACGGCAGAAACACTGAAGCTTTCTTT.

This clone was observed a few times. CDR3 protein: CASSPQGAHGYTF. For the CDR3, the DNA is TGTGCCAGCAGCCCTCAGGGGGCACATGGCTACACCTTC. V gene TRBV5-4 combines with J gene TRBJ1-2, with 8 bases identical to TRBD1. From germline, CDR1 is SGHNT and CDR2 YYREEE (reference sequence). V dropped 4 bases and J dropped 6; count of bases not matched to a gene: 5. CDR3 length: 13 residues.